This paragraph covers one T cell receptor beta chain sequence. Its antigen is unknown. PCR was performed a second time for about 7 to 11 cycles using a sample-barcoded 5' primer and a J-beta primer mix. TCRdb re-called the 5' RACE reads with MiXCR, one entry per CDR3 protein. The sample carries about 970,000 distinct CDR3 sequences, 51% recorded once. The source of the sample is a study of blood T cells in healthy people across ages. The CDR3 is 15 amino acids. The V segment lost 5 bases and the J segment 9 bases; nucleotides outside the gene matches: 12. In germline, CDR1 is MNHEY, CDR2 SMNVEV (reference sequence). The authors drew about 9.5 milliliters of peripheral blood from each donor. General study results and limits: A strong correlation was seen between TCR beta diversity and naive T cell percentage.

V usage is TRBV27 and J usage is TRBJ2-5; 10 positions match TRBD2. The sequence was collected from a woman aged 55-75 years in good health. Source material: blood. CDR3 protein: CASSLHRAGGPPQYF. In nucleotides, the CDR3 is TGTGCCAGCAGTCTACACCGAGCGGGAGGGCCTCCCCAGTACTTC.